These T cell receptor beta chains were read from a single sample in a study of OX40 agonist ivuxolimab in advanced cancers. Clones were sequenced by immunoSEQ multiplex PCR, and TCRdb holds only the in-frame ones, with some missing. The table has some 120,000 clones, under 95% seen once. The sequenced sample was CD4+ or CD8+ T cells sorted from blood, obtained in a trial of the OX40 agonist ivuxolimab. The receptors here all came from an adult with an advanced solid tumor such as melanoma, head and neck, liver or kidney cancer. Each CDR3 is given with its conserved first and last residue. D genes are given only for firm matches.

J gene,V gene,D gene,CDR3 protein
TRBJ2-7,TRBV10-1,.,CASSEGPYSYEQYF
TRBJ1-2,TRBV28,.,CASSWLRGNGYTF
TRBJ1-1,TRBV4-1,.,CASSQEWPGLNTEAFF
TRBJ1-5,TRBV11-2,TRBD1,CASSRGQGGQPQHF
TRBJ1-6,TRBV4-1,.,CASSQDQPQGKNSPLHF
TRBJ2-7,TRBV7-3,.,CASSLDRGYEQYF
TRBJ1-5,TRBV30,TRBD1,CAWSSGTVGNQPQHF
TRBJ1-3,TRBV4-1,.,CASSQVRQPNTIYF
TRBJ2-3,TRBV6-6,.,CASTSTDTQYF
TRBJ1-4,TRBV4-3,.,CASSQEGQGNEKLFF
.,TRBV7-9,TRBD2,CASSQLAGGAAEQYF
TRBJ2-2,TRBV12-5,.,CASAFDGRELFF
TRBJ2-2,TRBV10-2,TRBD2,CASSVGIGLAGGTTGELFF
TRBJ2-6,TRBV5-4,.,CASSLGQGLGSGANVLTF
TRBJ1-1,TRBV28,.,CASSFHIPPEAFF
TRBJ1-1,TRBV19,.,CASSIQTVPNTEAFF
TRBJ2-5,TRBV7-3,TRBD2,CASSLVASGQETQYF
TRBJ1-2,TRBV19,.,CASFAHSYTF
TRBJ1-4,TRBV7-9,.,CASSHPPSNEKLFF
TRBJ1-1,TRBV19,.,CASIAGKLLSMNTEAFF
TRBJ2-7,TRBV7-2,TRBD1,CASSLGDRGYEQYF
TRBJ2-7,TRBV6-6,TRBD1,CASSYGTGVEEQYF
TRBJ1-2,TRBV9,.,CASSVLSQGNYGYTF
TRBJ2-7,TRBV9,TRBD1,CASSVGTGGFYEQYF
TRBJ2-7,TRBV6-6,TRBD1,CASSPQGAEEQYF
TRBJ2-3,TRBV6-1,.,CATRDSRTDTQYF
TRBJ2-2,TRBV5-6,TRBD1,CASSLDPGQGNRELFF
TRBJ2-7,TRBV5-4,.,CASSLGRNYEQYF
TRBJ2-5,TRBV2,.,CASSEGRETQYF